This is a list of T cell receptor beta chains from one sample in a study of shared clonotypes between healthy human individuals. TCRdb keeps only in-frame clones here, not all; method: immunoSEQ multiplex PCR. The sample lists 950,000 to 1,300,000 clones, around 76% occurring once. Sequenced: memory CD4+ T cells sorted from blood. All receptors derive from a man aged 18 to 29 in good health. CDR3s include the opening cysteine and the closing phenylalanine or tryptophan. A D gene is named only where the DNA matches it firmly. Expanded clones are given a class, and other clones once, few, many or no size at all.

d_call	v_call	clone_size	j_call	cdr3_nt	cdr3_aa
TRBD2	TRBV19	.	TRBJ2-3	TGTGCCAGTAGTATTATGACTAGCGGCACAGATACGCAGTATTTT	CASSIMTSGTDTQYF
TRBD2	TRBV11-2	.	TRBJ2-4	TGTGCCAGCAGCTTTCGGACTAGCGGGGGGTTAGCCAAAAACATTCAGTACTTC	CASSFRTSGGLAKNIQYF
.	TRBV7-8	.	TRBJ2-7	TGTGCCAGCAGTTTCCTCCGCTACTCACCCTACGAGCAGTACTTC	CASSFLRYSPYEQYF
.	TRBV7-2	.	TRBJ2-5	TGTGCCAGCAGATTAGCGGGCGGACAGAGGCAAGAGACCCAGTACTTC	CASRLAGGQRQETQYF
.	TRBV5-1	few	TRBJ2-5	TGCGCCAGCAGCGCCAGCCAGGTCCGGGAGACCCAGTACTTC	CASSASQVRETQYF
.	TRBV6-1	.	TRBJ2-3	TGTGCCAGCAGTGAAGGGGCCCATTCCACAGATACGCAGTATTTT	CASSEGAHSTDTQYF
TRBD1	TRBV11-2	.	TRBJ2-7	TGTGCCAGCAGCCCCTGGACAGGGGCGGGCGAGCAGTACTTC	CASSPWTGAGEQYF
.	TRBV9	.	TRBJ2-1	TGTGCCAGCAGCGTCACTCTAGCCCGAGAGCAGTTCTTC	CASSVTLAREQFF
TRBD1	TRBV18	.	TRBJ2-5	TGTGCCAGCTCACCGAGAACAGGGGGCGCAGAGACCCAGTACTTC	CASSPRTGGAETQYF
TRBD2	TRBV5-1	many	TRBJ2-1	TGCGCCAGCAGCCCACCTAGCGGGGGCTTGATCAATGAGCAGTTCTTC	CASSPPSGGLINEQFF
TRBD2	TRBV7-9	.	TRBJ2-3	TGTGCCAGCTCATCCGGAGCTAGCGGGGGTGCAGATACGCAGTATTTT	CASSSGASGGADTQYF
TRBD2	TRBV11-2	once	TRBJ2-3	TGTGCCAGCAGCTTACTAGCGGGGGGCTCAGATACGCAGTATTTT	CASSLLAGGSDTQYF
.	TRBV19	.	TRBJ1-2	TGTGCCAGTAGTATATTGGGCGGGGATGGCTACACCTTC	CASSILGGDGYTF
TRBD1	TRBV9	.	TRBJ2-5	TGTGCCAGCAGCGCCCAAGGGACAGGGGATACCCAGTACTTC	CASSAQGTGDTQYF
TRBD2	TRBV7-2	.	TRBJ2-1	TGTGCCAGCAGCTTATCTTCTAGCGGGAGGAATGAGCAGTTCTTC	CASSLSSSGRNEQFF
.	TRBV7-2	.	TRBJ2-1	TGTGCCAGCAGCTTAGTAGGGAGGAGCTCCTACAATGAGCAGTTCTTC	CASSLVGRSSYNEQFF
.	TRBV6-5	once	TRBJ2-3	TGTGCCAGCAATCCGGACGGCGTTGCGGGGCAGTATTTT	CASNPDGVAGQYF
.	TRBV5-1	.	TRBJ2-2	TGCGCCAGCAGCCCCTTCGACCCGAACACCGGGGAGCTGTTTTTT	CASSPFDPNTGELFF
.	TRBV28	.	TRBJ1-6	TGTGCCAGCAGTTTAATCCAAAATTCACCCCTCCACTTT	CASSLIQNSPLHF
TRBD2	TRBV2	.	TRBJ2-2	TGTGCCAGCAGGATTAGCGGGGGGAACGCGGCCGGGGAGCTGTTTTTT	CASRISGGNAAGELFF
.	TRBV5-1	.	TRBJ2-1	TGCGCCAGCCAAAAGCGTGACGTCTACAATGAGCAGTTCTTC	CASQKRDVYNEQFF
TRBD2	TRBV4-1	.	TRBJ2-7	TGCGCCAGCAGCCAAGCCACTAGCGGGAGCTCCTACGAGCAGTACTTC	CASSQATSGSSYEQYF
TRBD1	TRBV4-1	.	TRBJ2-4	TGCGCCAGCAGCCAAGTAGGGACGGACAGGGAAAACATTCAGTACTTC	CASSQVGTDRENIQYF
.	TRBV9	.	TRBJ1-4	TGTGCCAGCAGCCCCTCGGACGGTCTGGGGGAAAAACTGTTTTTT	CASSPSDGLGEKLFF
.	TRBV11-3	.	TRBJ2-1	TGTGCCAGCAGCTTAGTTTCAGCCGGGGGTTCTGAGCAGTTCTTC	CASSLVSAGGSEQFF
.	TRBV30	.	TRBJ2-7	TGTGCCTGGAGTCTTGACAGGACCTACGAGCAGTACTTC	CAWSLDRTYEQYF
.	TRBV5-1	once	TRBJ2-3	TGCGCCAGCAGCTTGGTAGGGCCTCTTAGCACAGATACGCAGTATTTT	CASSLVGPLSTDTQYF
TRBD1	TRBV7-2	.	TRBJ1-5	TGTGCCAGCAGCACTCGTGGACAGGGGTATCAGCCCCAGCATTTT	CASSTRGQGYQPQHF
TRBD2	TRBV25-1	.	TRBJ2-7	TGTGCCAGCAGTATGGGGTTCGGGGGGTACGAGCAGTACTTC	CASSMGFGGYEQYF
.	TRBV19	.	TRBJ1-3	TGTGCCAGTAGTTTCCGGACATCCTCTGGAAACACCATATATTTT	CASSFRTSSGNTIYF
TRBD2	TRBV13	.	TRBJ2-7	TGTGCCAGCAGCTTACGGCCGATGTACGGTGGGGGAGGGCCCTCCCACGAGCAGTACTTC	CASSLRPMYGGGGPSHEQYF
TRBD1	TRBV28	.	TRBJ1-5	TGTGCCAGCAGTTCTTTAGGACAGGGTAGCAATCAGCCCCAGCATTTT	CASSSLGQGSNQPQHF
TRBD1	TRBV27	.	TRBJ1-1	TGTGCCAGCAGTTTAAACGGGCAGGGGGCAAAAACTTTCTTT	CASSLNGQGAKTFF
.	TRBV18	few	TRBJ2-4	TGTGCCAGCTCACCGTCCCAAAACATTCAGTACTTC	CASSPSQNIQYF
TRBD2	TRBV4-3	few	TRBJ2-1	TGCGCCAGCAGCCTAGGACTTTTGGGACTAGCGGGGAATGAGCAGTTCTTC	CASSLGLLGLAGNEQFF
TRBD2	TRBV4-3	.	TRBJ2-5	TGCGCCAGCAGCCAAGATTGGGGACTAGCGGGAGAGACCCAGTACTTC	CASSQDWGLAGETQYF
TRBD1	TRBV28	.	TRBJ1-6	TGTGCCAGCGGGGACAGGGGTTCACCCCTCCACTTT	CASGDRGSPLHF
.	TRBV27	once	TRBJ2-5	TGTGCCAGCAGTCTGTATGCAGAGTTTAAAGAGACCCAGTACTTC	CASSLYAEFKETQYF
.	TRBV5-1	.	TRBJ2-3	TGCGCCAGCAGCTACGGACGAAGCACAGATACGCAGTATTTT	CASSYGRSTDTQYF
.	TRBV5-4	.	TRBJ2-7	TGTGCCAGCAGCCTACTAGCAGGGGAGCAGTACTTC	CASSLLAGEQYF
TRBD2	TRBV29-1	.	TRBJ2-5	TGCAGCGTTCGGGGACTAGCGGGACAGGGAGAGACCCAGTACTTC	CSVRGLAGQGETQYF
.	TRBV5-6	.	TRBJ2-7	TGTGCCAGCAGCTTGGGGAGCCGTGACGAGCAGTACTTC	CASSLGSRDEQYF
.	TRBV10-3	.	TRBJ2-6	TGTGCCATCAGAGGGACGGCAGACTCTGGGGCCAACGTCCTGACTTTC	CAIRGTADSGANVLTF
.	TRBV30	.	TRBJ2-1	TGTGCCGGAGGGGGGGCTAGCGGCGATGAGCAGTTCTTC	CAGGGASGDEQFF
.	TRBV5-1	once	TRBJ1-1	TGCGCCAGCAGCTCATACCCCACAGGGAACACTGAAGCTTTCTTT	CASSSYPTGNTEAFF
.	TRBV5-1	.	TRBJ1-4	TGCGCCAGCAGCTTGGTCTCCGGGGGATCGGGAAAACTGTTTTTT	CASSLVSGGSGKLFF
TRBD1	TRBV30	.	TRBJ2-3	TGTGCCTGGAGTTTAGGACAGGGGAGCACAGATACGCAGTATTTT	CAWSLGQGSTDTQYF